The 31 T cell receptor beta chains given below trace back to one sample, sequenced in a study of regulatory T cells in long-lasting Graves disease. Time point: newly diagnosed GD, antithyroid drugs for less than 3 months. With RNA extracted from PBMCs as input, the TCR library was made. To make TCR beta libraries, researchers used iRepertoire HTBI primers and Arm-PCR of CDR3 regions. Using its own MiXCR run on the multiplex PCR reads, TCRdb lists one record per CDR3 protein. The repertoire holds about 220,000 distinct CDR3 sequences, 18% seen once, with approximately 20% in the top ten. This specimen was peripheral blood mononuclear cells (PBMCs), taken at new diagnosis, from a patient treated with antithyroid drugs. The receptors originated from a female donor with Graves disease.

There are many counts of this clonotype. The genes are TRBV28 and TRBJ2-5; D is possibly TRBD2 (6 bases). Trimming shortened V by 7 bases and J by 4 bases, and 16 bases separated the two germline ends. Germline V CDR1 and CDR2: MDHEN, SYDVKM. The CDR3 runs 14 residues. CDR3: CASNLGGGGETQYF. The CDR3 coding sequence is TGTGCCAGCAACCTCGGTGGGGGAGGAGAGACCCAGTACTTC.

Only a few counts were recorded for this clonotype. The V call is TRBV25-1, the J call TRBJ2-7; D is undetermined. The CDR3 is 14 amino acids. CDR1 and CDR2 (germline): MGHDK, SYGVNS. Trimming stripped 1 base from V and 6 bases from J, with 13 bases between. The CDR3 loop reads CASSESNSWLEQYF. The DNA of the CDR3 is TGTGCCAGCAGTGAATCGAACAGCTGGCTCGAGCAGTACTTC.

Many counts were recorded for this clonotype. The rearrangement uses TRBV14 and TRBJ1-2, with no clear D. Germline CDR1 and CDR2: SGHDN and FVKESK. V was pared by 1 base and J by 0 bases, with 18 bases between. The CDR3 has 18 amino acids. The CDR3 spells CASSQGSGLKSPNYGYTF. The CDR3 nucleotides are TGTGCCAGCAGCCAAGGATCGGGCCTCAAGTCCCCTAACTATGGCTACACCTTC.

This clonotype was recorded many times. The chain links TRBV6-2 or TRBV6-3 to TRBJ1-2; perhaps TRBD1 as D (5 bases). CDR1 MNHEY and CDR2 SVGEGT come from the germline V gene. The V end lost 3 bases, the J end lost 4 bases, and 12 bases lay between the germline ends. The CDR3 spans 14 residues. The CDR3 nucleotides read TGTGCCAGCAGTTATGACAGCTCTTCCTATGGCTACACCTTC. It yields the protein CASSYDSSSYGYTF.

The CDR3 here is CSANIAGGSYNEQFF. The DNA for the CDR3 is TGCAGTGCTAATATAGCGGGAGGCTCCTACAATGAGCAGTTCTTC. The chain recombines TRBV20-1 with TRBJ2-1, with TRBD2 matching 10 bases. Germline V gene sequence: CDR1 DFQATT, CDR2 SNEGSKA (reference sequence). This CDR3 has 15 residues. J gave up 0 bases and V 4 bases, and 3 bases lay outside the gene matches.

This clonotype was recorded at least ten times. The chain is built from TRBV20-1 and TRBJ1-3; D gene uncertain. There are 12 residues in the CDR3. Germline lookup yields CDR1 DFQATT and CDR2 SNEGSKA (reference sequence). The V end lost 4 bases, the J end lost 6 bases, and 10 bases lay between the germline ends. The CDR3 coding sequence is TGCAGTGCTACCCCAGGAATAAACACCATATATTTT. Translating it yields CSATPGINTIYF.

This clonotype was seen repeatedly, ten times or more. Sequence at one end of the junction differs from germline and may be a read error. The gene calls are TRBV11-2 and TRBJ2-7; 7 bases are shared with TRBD2. This CDR3 spans 16 amino acids. The germline CDR1 and CDR2 sequences are SGHAT and FQNNGV. Here the CDR3 DNA reads TGTGCCAGCAGCGTAGAATCTAGCGGTATCTCCTACGAGCAGTACTTC. Translation: CASSVESSGISYEQYF.

At least ten counts were recorded for this clonotype. The J gene is TRBJ1-4, the V gene TRBV20-1, with D perhaps matching TRBD1 (6 bases). Germline loops: CDR1 DFQATT, CDR2 SNEGSKA (reference sequence). Trimming took 6 bases from V and 5 from J, leaving 22 bases between them. This CDR3 has 16 residues. Written as DNA, the CDR3 is TGCAGTGCGCCGGAGGTGGAGGACAGACCAAATGAAAAACTGTTTTTT. Protein: CSAPEVEDRPNEKLFF.

The rearrangement uses TRBV11-2 and TRBJ2-7; D call uncertain. V was pared by 1 base and J by 4 bases, with 8 bases between. CDR3 length: 13 amino acids. Germline V lookup: CDR1 SGHAT, CDR2 FQNNGV. The CDR3 DNA follows: TGTGCCAGCAGCTTAGCGACACCATACGAGCAGTACTTC. Its translation: CASSLATPYEQYF. Full variable domain (outside the CDR3, taken from reference TRBV11-2 and TRBJ2-7): EAGVAQSPRYKIIEKRQSVAFWCNPISGHATLYWYQQILGQGPKLLIQFQNNGVVDDSQLPKDRFSAERLKGVDSTLKIQPAKLEDSAVYLCASSLATPYEQYFGPGTRLTVT.

Turning to this clonotype: This may stem from a read error, because a much larger clone lies one nucleotide away. The J gene is TRBJ2-5, the V gene TRBV24-1, with TRBD2 matching 8 bases. Germline V gene data show CDR1 as KGHDR and CDR2 as SFDVKD. The V and J ends lost 5 bases and 11 bases, in that order; junction bases with no gene match: 18. The CDR3 contains 16 residues. CDR3 sequence: CATSGESGRIYNEQYF. The CDR3 region has the DNA TGTGCCACCAGTGGAGAAAGCGGGAGAATCTACAATGAGCAGTACTTC.

This clonotype was seen ten or more times. Sequence at one end of the junction differs from germline and may be a read error. The rearrangement joins TRBV5-1 to TRBJ2-3; the D is unclear. The CDR3 contains 12 residues. CDR1 SGHRS and CDR2 YFSETQ come from the germline V gene. The CDR3 sequence: CASSLVADTQYF. In DNA form, the CDR3 reads TGTGCCAGCAGCTTGGTAGCAGATACGCAGTATTTT.

This clonotype was found many times. The rearrangement joins TRBV12-3 or TRBV12-4 to TRBJ2-5; 11 bases align to TRBD1. The DNA matches TRBJ2-1 better at its end, which makes the J call doubtful. This CDR3 contains 12 residues. The CDR3 loop is CASSLDRGRQFF. The DNA of the CDR3 is TGTGCCAGCAGTTTGGACAGGGGGCGTCAGTTCTTC.

This clonotype was counted at least ten times. J is TRBJ2-5 and V is TRBV6-2 or TRBV6-3; the D is unclear. The ends were cut back, 7 bases at V and 5 bases at J, with 5 bases in the middle. Germline lookup yields CDR1 MNHEY and CDR2 SVGEGT. The CDR3 is made up of 10 amino acids. The CDR3 DNA follows: TGTGCCAGCATGTTGGAGACCCAGTACTTC. Amino acid sequence: CASMLETQYF.

This clonotype was found many times. This chain connects TRBV4-2 to TRBJ2-7, with 12 nucleotides matching TRBD1. The CDR3 totals 15 residues. The germline V gene has CDR1 LGHNA and CDR2 YNFKEQ. Trimming removed 5 bases from V and 4 bases from J; junction bases left unmatched: 6. CDR3 sequence reads: CASSSGQGASYEQYF. CDR3 coding DNA: TGTGCCAGCAGCTCGGGACAGGGGGCCAGTTACGAGCAGTACTTC.

This clonotype has just a few counts. This chain links TRBV30 with TRBJ1-2, with D hard to call. This CDR3 contains 15 residues. Per germline, CDR1 GTSNPN and CDR2 SVGIG (reference sequence). The germline V and J ends were trimmed by 0 bases and 4 bases, with 15 bases remaining between them. The CDR3 loop is CAWSVGTRLSYGYTF. As DNA, the CDR3 is TGTGCCTGGAGTGTAGGTACGAGACTTTCCTATGGCTACACCTTC.

The chain is built from TRBV4-1 and TRBJ2-7, with 8 bases identical to TRBD2. The germline gives CDR1 MGHRA, CDR2 YSYEKL. Trimming at V came to 6 bases and at J to 2 bases, leaving 15 bases not matched to a gene. The CDR3 totals 17 residues. The CDR3 spells CASRDRAGSGKPYEQYF. The CDR3 DNA reads as TGCGCCAGCAGAGACAGAGCGGGTAGCGGGAAGCCCTACGAGCAGTACTTC.

This rearrangement joins TRBV14 to TRBJ1-4, with D uncertain. Germline V gene data show CDR1 as SGHDN and CDR2 as FVKESK. This CDR3 comprises 15 residues. V dropped 0 bases and J dropped 7 bases, with 12 bases sitting between them. CDR3 residues: CASSQEADIGEKLFF. The CDR3 DNA follows: TGTGCCAGCAGCCAAGAGGCAGATATCGGTGAAAAACTGTTTTTT.

This clonotype came up many times. The CDR3 reads CASAQGENQPQHF. Here the CDR3 DNA reads TGTGCTAGTGCCCAGGGAGAGAATCAGCCCCAGCATTTT. The rearrangement links TRBV12-5 to TRBJ1-5, with D perhaps matching TRBD1 (5 bases). This CDR3 comprises 13 residues. Trimming took 7 bases from V and 4 from J, leaving 11 bases between them. The germline CDR1 and CDR2 sequences are LGHNT and FRNRAP.

This clonotype was recorded many times. The chain links TRBV12-3 or TRBV12-4 to TRBJ2-1, with 7 positions matching TRBD1. CDR3 length: 12 residues. Trimming cost V 6 bases and J 6 bases; bases outside gene matches: 2. The CDR3 DNA reads TGTGCCAGCAGGAACAGGGGCAATGAGCAGTTCTTC. Residues: CASRNRGNEQFF.

The V call is TRBV2, the J call TRBJ2-6, with 9 bases identical to TRBD1. CDR3 length: 17 residues. Trimming at V came to 6 bases and at J to 4 bases, leaving 10 bases not matched to a gene. Germline V gene lookup returns CDR1 SNHLY and CDR2 FYNNEI. CDR3 nucleotides: TGTGCCAGCAGAAGGACAGGGGACCTGGTAGGGGCCAACGTCCTGACTTTC. Amino acids: CASRRTGDLVGANVLTF. The full variable domain, with the rest looked up from reference TRBV2 and TRBJ2-6, is EPEVTQTPSHQVTQMGQEVILRCVPISNHLYFYWYRQILGQKVEFLVSFYNNEISEKSEIFDDQFSVERPDGSNFTLKIRSTKLEDSAMYFCASRRTGDLVGANVLTFGAGSRLTVL.

This clonotype was picked up many times. This rearrangement joins TRBV20-1 to TRBJ1-2, with TRBD1 as a possible D gene (6 bases). Per germline, CDR1 DFQATT and CDR2 SNEGSKA (reference sequence). This CDR3 has 13 residues. V lost 6 bases and J 6 bases, leaving 17 bases between the germline ends. This CDR3 is CSAQIQGKDGYTF. Written as DNA, the CDR3 is TGCAGTGCCCAAATACAGGGAAAAGATGGCTACACCTTC.

The rearrangement joins TRBV10-2 to TRBJ2-2, with TRBD2 as a possible D gene (5 bases). Germline V gives CDR1 WSHSY, CDR2 SAAADI. With 2 bases removed from V and 6 bases from J, the gap between germline ends came to 10 bases. The CDR3 has 14 residues. The CDR3 sequence: CASSEVLAPGELFF. CDR3 bases: TGCGCCAGCAGTGAGGTGTTAGCGCCCGGGGAGCTGTTTTTT.

This clonotype was counted at least ten times. The chain links TRBV7-2 to TRBJ2-4, with 9 bases matching TRBD2. The length of the CDR3 is 20 residues. CDR1 SGHTA and CDR2 FQGNSA come from the germline V gene. V lost 3 bases and J lost 2; bases outside the gene matches: 17. Here the CDR3 reads CASSFYRLAGRGGSKNIQYF. The CDR3 nucleotides read TGTGCCAGCAGCTTTTACAGGCTAGCGGGAAGGGGTGGTTCCAAAAACATTCAGTACTTC.

This clonotype has at least ten counts. V usage is TRBV11-2 and J usage is TRBJ2-5, with TRBD2 matching over 8 bases. Trimming took 4 bases from V and 3 from J; bases not matched to a gene: 10. Looked up from germline, CDR1 is SGHAT and CDR2 is FQNNGV. There are 16 residues in the CDR3. Written as DNA, the CDR3 is TGTGCCAGCAGCTCGGGCCCCGGGACTAGGAAAGAGACCCAGTACTTC. It translates to CASSSGPGTRKETQYF.

This clonotype showed up just a few times. V gene TRBV3-1 combines with J gene TRBJ2-3, with a possible D match to TRBD1 (6 bases). CDR1 is LGHDT, CDR2 YNNKEL, per germline (reference sequence). The V gene lost 1 base and the J gene lost 2 bases, with 7 bases spanning the gap. The CDR3 is made up of 14 amino acids. Written as DNA, the CDR3 is TGTGCCAGCAGCCAAGCGGGACACACAGATACGCAGTATTTT. Residues: CASSQAGHTDTQYF.

This clonotype was detected ten times or more. The chain couples TRBV6-1 to TRBJ1-1, with D unresolved. The CDR3 has 14 amino acids. The ends were cut back, 10 bases at V and 0 bases at J, with 15 bases in the middle. CDR1 and CDR2 (germline): MNHNS, SASEGT. The CDR3 DNA is TGTGCCACTTCAAAGGAGGCGATGAACACTGAAGCTTTCTTT. Encoded protein: CATSKEAMNTEAFF.

This clonotype was seen at least ten times. This sequence joins TRBV7-2 and TRBJ2-7, with 7 positions matching TRBD1. The V segment lost 4 bases and the J segment 3 bases; nucleotides outside the gene matches: 33. The CDR3 is 23 residues long. The germline V gene has CDR1 SGHTA and CDR2 FQGNSA. In DNA, the CDR3 is TGTGCCAGCAGCTCCCGACAGGGACAAGATTTTGAGGGTGGAGCGTGGGAACTCTACGAGCAGTACTTC. It is translated as CASSSRQGQDFEGGAWELYEQYF. The complete variable domain, with remaining parts taken from reference TRBV7-2 and TRBJ2-7, reads GAGVSQSPSNKVTEKGKDVELRCDPISGHTALYWYRQSLGQGLEFLIYFQGNSAPDKSGLPSDRFSAERTGGSVSTLTIQRTQQEDSAVYLCASSSRQGQDFEGGAWELYEQYFGPGTRLTVT.

This clonotype was detected many times. The rearrangement links TRBV28 to TRBJ2-7; a possible D gene is TRBD1 (6 bases). The V end was cut by 3 bases, the J end by 0 bases, with 12 bases between. Per germline, CDR1 MDHEN and CDR2 SYDVKM. The CDR3 length is 15 residues. This CDR3 reads CASSFAGVTSYEQYF. Written as DNA, the CDR3 is TGTGCCAGCAGTTTTGCAGGGGTCACCTCCTACGAGCAGTACTTC.

This clonotype was detected many times. The chain recombines TRBV20-1 with TRBJ2-7, with 9 bases aligning to TRBD2. The CDR3 is 16 residues long. Germline V gene sequence: CDR1 DFQATT, CDR2 SNEGSKA (reference sequence). The J segment lost 0 bases and the V segment lost 1 base, leaving 7 bases of the junction unmatched. The CDR3 is CSARGASGISSYEQYF. In DNA form, the CDR3 reads TGCAGTGCTAGAGGAGCTAGCGGGATCAGCTCCTACGAGCAGTACTTC.

This clonotype showed up just once. The chain joins TRBV12-3 or TRBV12-4 to TRBJ1-2; D gene unclear. This CDR3 contains 14 residues. The ends were cut back, 3 bases at V and 7 bases at J, with 15 bases in the middle. CDR3 bases: TGTGCCAGCAGTTTGACGGCCGGGCACGGTGGCTACACCTTC. Translating gives CASSLTAGHGGYTF.

This clonotype was picked up many times. The J gene is TRBJ2-7, the V gene TRBV20-1, with 9 bases identical to TRBD1. Germline values: CDR1 DFQATT, CDR2 SNEGSKA (reference sequence). The CDR3 extends over 14 amino acids. Trimming took 2 bases from V and 7 from J; bases not matched to a gene: 9. The CDR3 is CSARSRDRVFEQYF. The DNA of the CDR3 is TGCAGTGCTAGAAGCCGGGACAGGGTATTTGAGCAGTACTTC.